This TCR beta chain was captured in a study of blood T cell repertoires in COVID-19. At the level of the study: The origin of the acute and convalescent COVID-19 samples was the United States, Italy and Spain.

The data were produced by immunoSEQ multiplex PCR, yet TCRdb's version contains in-frame clones alone and is incomplete. In the table there are over 85,000 clones, about 81% of which are singletons. The CDR3 sequence is 13 residues long. V was clipped by 3 bases and J by 10 bases, with 13 bases between them. Germline V gene lookup returns CDR1 SGHNT and CDR2 YENEEA. This chain connects TRBV11-3 to TRBJ2-1; D possibly corresponds to TRBD1 (5 bases). Sample: peripheral blood. The receptor was derived from a man in his 70s with acute or convalescent COVID-19. The CDR3 is CASSLPLGQEQFF. In DNA, the CDR3 is TGTGCCAGCAGCTTGCCCTTGGGGCAGGAGCAGTTCTTC.